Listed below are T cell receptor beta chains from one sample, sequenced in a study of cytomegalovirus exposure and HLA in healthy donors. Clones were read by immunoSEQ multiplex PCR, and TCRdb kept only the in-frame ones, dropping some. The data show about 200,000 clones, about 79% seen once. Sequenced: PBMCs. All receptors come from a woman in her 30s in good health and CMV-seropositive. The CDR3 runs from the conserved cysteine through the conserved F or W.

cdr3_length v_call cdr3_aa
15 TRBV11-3 CASSLASGGESKAFF
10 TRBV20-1 CSVGTYGYTF
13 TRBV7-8 CASSLAAGAEAFF
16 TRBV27 CASSLTSGRDYNEQFF
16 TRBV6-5 CASSYSDREATGELFF
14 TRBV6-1 CASSDGSSYNEQFF
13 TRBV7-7 CASSSGTTSEQYF
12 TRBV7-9 CASSLEEDGYTF
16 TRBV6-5 CASSYSGTGAYNEQFF
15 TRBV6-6 CASGLVGSRYNEQFF
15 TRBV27 CASRLGGLGSTEAFF
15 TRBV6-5 CASSPGGSFYNEQFF
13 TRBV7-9 CASSLPGALGAFF
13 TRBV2 CATEREATDTQYF
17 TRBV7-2 CASSFRTVRSPTYGYTF
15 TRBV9 CASSPGGPSWHEQYF
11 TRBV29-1 CSVDGGLEQFF
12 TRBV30 CAFGVTNEKLFF
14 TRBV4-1 CASRARGENTEAFF
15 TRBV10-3 CAISESEAPTGEQFF
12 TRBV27 CASSPGNNEQFF
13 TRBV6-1 CASAAGVPYEQYF
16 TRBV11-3 CASSPTDRGSYNEQFF
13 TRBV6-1 CASSERQARGYTF
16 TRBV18 CASSPGGERSYNEQFF
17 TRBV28 CASSTIGEGSVSYGYTF
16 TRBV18 CASSPGQGVVQNIQYF
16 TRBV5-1 CASSYAGTSGQETQYF
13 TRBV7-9 CASAQDGNQPQHF
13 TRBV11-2 CASSSGENQPQHF
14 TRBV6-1 CASSGDRDRNEQFF
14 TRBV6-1 CASSETFSGNTIYF
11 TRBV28 CASSLYGELFF
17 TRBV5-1 CASSLVPPGQGRYEQYF
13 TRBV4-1 CASSGDQPDTQYF
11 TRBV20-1 CSAGTYNEQFF
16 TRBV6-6 CASSNGLAGGPDTQYF
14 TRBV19 CASSSRDNSYEQYF
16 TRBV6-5 CASSYSRGPGANVLTF
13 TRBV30 CAWSVSGNQPQHF
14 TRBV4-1 CASSQDLTGGEQYF
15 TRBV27 CASSLVTGVAGELFF
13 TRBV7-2 CASSPTLNQPQHF
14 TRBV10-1 CASSGGREDEKLFF
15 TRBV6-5 CASSPLTGSWEKLFF
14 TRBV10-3 CAISAQASGYGYTF
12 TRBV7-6 CASSRQLETQYF
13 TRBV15 CATSLQGDYGYTF
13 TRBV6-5 CASTRSGGETQYF
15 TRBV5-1 CASSLALAGRDEQYF